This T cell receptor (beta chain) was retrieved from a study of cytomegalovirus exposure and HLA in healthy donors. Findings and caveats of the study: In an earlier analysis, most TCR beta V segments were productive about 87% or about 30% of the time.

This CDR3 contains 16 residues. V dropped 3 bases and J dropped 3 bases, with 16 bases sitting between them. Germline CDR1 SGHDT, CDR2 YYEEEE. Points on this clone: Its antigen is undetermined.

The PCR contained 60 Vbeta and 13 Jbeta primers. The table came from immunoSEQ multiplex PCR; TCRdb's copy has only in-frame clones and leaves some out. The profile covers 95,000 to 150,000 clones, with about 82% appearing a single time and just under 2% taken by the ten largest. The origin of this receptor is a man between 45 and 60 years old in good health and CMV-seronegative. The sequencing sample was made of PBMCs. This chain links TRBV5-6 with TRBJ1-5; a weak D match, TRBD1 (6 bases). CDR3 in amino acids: CASSSGVSGNNQPQHF. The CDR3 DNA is TGTGCCAGCAGCTCAGGGGTGAGCGGCAACAATCAGCCCCAGCATTTT.